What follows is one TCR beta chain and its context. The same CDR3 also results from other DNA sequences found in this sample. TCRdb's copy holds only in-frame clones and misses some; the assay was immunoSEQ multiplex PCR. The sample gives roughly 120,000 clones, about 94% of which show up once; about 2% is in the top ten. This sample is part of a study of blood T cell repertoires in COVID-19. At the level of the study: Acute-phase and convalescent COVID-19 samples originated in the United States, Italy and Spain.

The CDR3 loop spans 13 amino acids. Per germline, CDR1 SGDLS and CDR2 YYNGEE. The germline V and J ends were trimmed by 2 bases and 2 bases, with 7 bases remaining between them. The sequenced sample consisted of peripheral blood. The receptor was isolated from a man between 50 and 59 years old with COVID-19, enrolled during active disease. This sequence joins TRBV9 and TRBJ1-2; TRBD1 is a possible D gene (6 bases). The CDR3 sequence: CASSVDRNYGYTF. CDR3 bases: TGTGCCAGCAGCGTGGACAGAAACTATGGCTACACCTTC.